These T cell receptor beta chains were read from a single sample in a study of cytomegalovirus exposure and HLA in healthy donors. The assay was immunoSEQ multiplex PCR, and TCRdb's table has in-frame clones only and misses some. Of 150,000 to 200,000 clones listed, 55% to 65% were seen once; the top ten hold over 2.5%. Sequencing was performed on PBMCs. The receptors stem from a middle-aged man in good health and CMV-seronegative. Both conserved end residues are part of each CDR3. D genes are given only for firm matches. The size field is filled for only some rows; it gives once, few, many or a size class.

j_gene	v_gene	d_gene	len	abundance	CDR3aa	CDR3nt
TRBJ2-5	TRBV25-1	.	15	.	CASSESAGLQETQYF	TGTGCCAGCAGTGAATCAGCAGGGCTCCAAGAGACCCAGTACTTC
TRBJ2-7	TRBV2	TRBD2	14	.	CASSENGGGYEQYF	TGTGCCAGCAGTGAAAATGGGGGGGGATACGAGCAGTACTTC
TRBJ1-2	TRBV7-2	.	12	.	CASSLREYGYTF	TGTGCCAGCAGCTTAAGAGAATATGGCTACACCTTC
TRBJ2-5	TRBV28	.	13	.	CASSFGAKETQYF	TGTGCCAGCAGTTTCGGAGCGAAAGAGACCCAGTACTTC
TRBJ2-2	TRBV29-1	TRBD1	13	.	CSVRQGSTGELFF	TGCAGCGTGCGACAGGGAAGCACCGGGGAGCTGTTTTTT
TRBJ2-7	TRBV6-1	.	15	.	CASSASGQTLIEQYF	TGTGCCAGCAGCGCCAGCGGGCAGACGTTAATAGAGCAGTACTTC
TRBJ2-7	TRBV28	.	13	.	CASSLGHTYEQYF	TGTGCCAGCAGTTTAGGACATACCTACGAGCAGTACTTC
TRBJ1-2	TRBV5-1	TRBD1	15	.	CASSGGQGINYGYTF	TGCGCCAGCAGCGGGGGACAGGGAATCAACTATGGCTACACCTTC
TRBJ2-7	TRBV15	TRBD2	14	once	CAKCSGGRGYEQYF	TGTGCCAAATGTTCGGGAGGGAGAGGATACGAGCAGTACTTC
TRBJ2-7	TRBV30	TRBD2	13	few	CAWTWGTSGEQYF	TGTGCCTGGACCTGGGGGACTAGCGGCGAGCAGTACTTC
TRBJ1-2	TRBV28	.	14	.	CASSLFRGSHGYTF	TGTGCCAGCAGTTTATTCCGGGGGTCACATGGCTACACCTTC
TRBJ2-4	TRBV5-6	.	16	.	CASSTTGEKAKNIQYF	TGTGCCAGCAGTACAACTGGGGAGAAGGCCAAAAACATTCAGTACTTC
TRBJ2-1	TRBV28	TRBD2	15	.	CASSFSGNLYNEQFF	TGTGCCAGCAGTTTCAGCGGGAATCTCTACAATGAGCAGTTCTTC
TRBJ2-4	TRBV2	.	14	few	CASSEALLGGRAYF	TGTGCCAGCAGTGAAGCGCTTCTCGGGGGGCGTGCATACTTC
TRBJ2-2	TRBV5-4	TRBD2	16	.	CASRSRAGGPTGELFF	TGTGCCAGCAGAAGCAGGGCGGGGGGGCCCACCGGGGAGCTGTTTTTT
TRBJ1-2	TRBV11-2	.	14	.	CASSYGRGNYGYTF	TGTGCCAGCAGCTATGGCCGGGGGAACTATGGCTACACCTTC
TRBJ2-5	TRBV14	TRBD2	13	.	CASSQGREVPQYF	TGTGCCAGCAGCCAAGGGCGGGAGGTCCCTCAGTACTTC
TRBJ2-3	TRBV11-3	.	14	once	CASSFMPGTDTQYF	TGTGCCAGCAGCTTCATGCCGGGCACAGATACGCAGTATTTT
TRBJ2-7	TRBV28	.	13	.	CASRWAGTYEQYF	TGTGCCAGTCGATGGGCGGGGACCTACGAGCAGTACTTC
TRBJ1-5	TRBV10-3	TRBD1	15	.	CAISEATGANQPQHF	TGTGCCATCAGTGAGGCGACAGGGGCCAATCAGCCCCAGCATTTT
TRBJ2-3	TRBV19	TRBD2	16	.	CASSSLAGGPGDTQYF	TGTGCCAGTAGTTCTTTAGCGGGGGGGCCTGGAGATACGCAGTATTTT
TRBJ2-3	TRBV13	.	12	.	CASSLSTDTQYF	TGTGCCAGCAGCTTATCAACAGATACGCAGTATTTT